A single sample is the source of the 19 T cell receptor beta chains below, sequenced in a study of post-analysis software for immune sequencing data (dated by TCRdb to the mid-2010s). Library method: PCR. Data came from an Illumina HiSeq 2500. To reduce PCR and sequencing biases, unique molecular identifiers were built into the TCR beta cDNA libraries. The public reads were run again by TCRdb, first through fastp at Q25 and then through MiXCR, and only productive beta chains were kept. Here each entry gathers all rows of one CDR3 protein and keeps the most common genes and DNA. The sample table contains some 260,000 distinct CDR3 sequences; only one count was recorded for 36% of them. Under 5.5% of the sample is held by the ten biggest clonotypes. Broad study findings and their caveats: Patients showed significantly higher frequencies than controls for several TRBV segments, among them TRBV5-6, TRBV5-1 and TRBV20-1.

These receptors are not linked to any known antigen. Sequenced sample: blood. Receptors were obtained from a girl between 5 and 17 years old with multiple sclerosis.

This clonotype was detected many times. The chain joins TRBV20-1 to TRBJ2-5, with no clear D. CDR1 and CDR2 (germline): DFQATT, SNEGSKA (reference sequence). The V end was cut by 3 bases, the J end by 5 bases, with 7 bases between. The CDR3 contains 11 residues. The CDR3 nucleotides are TGCAGTGCTAGGGATTATGAGACCCAGTACTTC. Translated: CSARDYETQYF.

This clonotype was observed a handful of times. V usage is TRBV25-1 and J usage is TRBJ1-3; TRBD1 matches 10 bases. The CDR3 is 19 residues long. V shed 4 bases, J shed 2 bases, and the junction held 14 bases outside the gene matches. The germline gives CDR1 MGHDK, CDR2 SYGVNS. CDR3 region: CASSANAPKDRGPGNTIYF. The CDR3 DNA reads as TGTGCCAGCAGTGCTAACGCCCCAAAAGACAGGGGGCCTGGAAACACCATATATTTT.

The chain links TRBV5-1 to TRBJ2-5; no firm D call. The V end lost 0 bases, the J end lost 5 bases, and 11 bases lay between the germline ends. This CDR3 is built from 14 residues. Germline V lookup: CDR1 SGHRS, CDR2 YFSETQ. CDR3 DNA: TGCGCCAGCAGCTTGGAAATGGTTGGTGAGACCCAGTACTTC. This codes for CASSLEMVGETQYF.

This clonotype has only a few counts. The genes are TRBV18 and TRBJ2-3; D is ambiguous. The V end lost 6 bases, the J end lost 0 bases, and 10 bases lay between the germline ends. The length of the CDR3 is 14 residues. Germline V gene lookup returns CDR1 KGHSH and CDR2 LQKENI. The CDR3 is CASSTADSTDTQYF. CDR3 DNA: TGTGCCAGCTCTACCGCAGATAGCACAGATACGCAGTATTTT.

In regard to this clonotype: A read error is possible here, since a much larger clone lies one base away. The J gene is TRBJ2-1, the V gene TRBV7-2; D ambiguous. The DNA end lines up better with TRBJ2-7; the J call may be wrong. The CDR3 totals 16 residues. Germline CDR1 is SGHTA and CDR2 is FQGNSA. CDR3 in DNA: TGTGCCAGCAGCCCCATGGGCAGGAGCTCCTACAATGAGCAGTACTTC. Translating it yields CASSPMGRSSYNEQYF.

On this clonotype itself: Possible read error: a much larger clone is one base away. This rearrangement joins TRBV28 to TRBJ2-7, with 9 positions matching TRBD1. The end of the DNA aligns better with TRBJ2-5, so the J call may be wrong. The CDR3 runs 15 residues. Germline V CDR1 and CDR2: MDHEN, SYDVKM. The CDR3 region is CAGSSSQGARETQYF. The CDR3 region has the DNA TGTGCCGGCAGTTCCTCACAGGGGGCGCGGGAGACCCAGTACTTC.

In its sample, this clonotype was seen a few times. CDR3 region: CSARELAGGLYTGELFF. The CDR3 nucleotides are TGCAGTGCTAGAGAACTAGCGGGGGGCCTCTACACCGGGGAGCTGTTTTTT. V is TRBV20-1 and J is TRBJ2-2, with 12 nucleotides matching TRBD2. The CDR3 has 17 residues. J gave up 3 bases and V 0 bases, and 5 bases lay outside the gene matches. Germline lookup yields CDR1 DFQATT and CDR2 SNEGSKA (reference sequence).

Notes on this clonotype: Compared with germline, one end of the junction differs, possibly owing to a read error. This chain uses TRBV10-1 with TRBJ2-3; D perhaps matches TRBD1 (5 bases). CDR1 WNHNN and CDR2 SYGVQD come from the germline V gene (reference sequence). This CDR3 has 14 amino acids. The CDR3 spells CASSRTLFTDTRYF. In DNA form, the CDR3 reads TGCGCCAGCAGTAGGACATTGTTCACAGATACGCGGTATTTT.

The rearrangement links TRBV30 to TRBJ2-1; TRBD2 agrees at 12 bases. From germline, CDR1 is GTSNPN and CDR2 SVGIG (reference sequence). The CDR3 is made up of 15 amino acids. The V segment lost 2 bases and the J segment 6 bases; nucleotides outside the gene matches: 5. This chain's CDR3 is CAWSKPGLAGNEQFF. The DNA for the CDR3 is TGTGCCTGGAGTAAACCGGGACTAGCGGGCAATGAGCAGTTCTTC.

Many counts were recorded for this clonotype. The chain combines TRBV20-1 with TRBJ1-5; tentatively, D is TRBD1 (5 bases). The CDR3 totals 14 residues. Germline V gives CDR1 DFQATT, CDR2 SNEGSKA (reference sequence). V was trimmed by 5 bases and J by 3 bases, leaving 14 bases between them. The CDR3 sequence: CSAARDSTNQPQHF. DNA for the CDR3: TGCAGTGCTGCCAGAGACAGCACCAATCAGCCCCAGCATTTT.

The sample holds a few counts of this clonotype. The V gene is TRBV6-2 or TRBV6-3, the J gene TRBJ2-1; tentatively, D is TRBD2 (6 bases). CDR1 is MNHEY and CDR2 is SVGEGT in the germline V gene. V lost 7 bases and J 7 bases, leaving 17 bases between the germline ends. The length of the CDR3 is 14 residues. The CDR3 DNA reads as TGTGCCAGCACCTACCAGCGGGCGATTAATGAGCAGTTCTTC. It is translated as CASTYQRAINEQFF.

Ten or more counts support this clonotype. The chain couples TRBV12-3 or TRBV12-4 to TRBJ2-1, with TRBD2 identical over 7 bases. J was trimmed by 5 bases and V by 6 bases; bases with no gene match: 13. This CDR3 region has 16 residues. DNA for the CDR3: TGTGCCAGCAGCCCCCCAGTGGAGCGGGGCAACAATGAGCAGTTCTTC. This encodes CASSPPVERGNNEQFF.

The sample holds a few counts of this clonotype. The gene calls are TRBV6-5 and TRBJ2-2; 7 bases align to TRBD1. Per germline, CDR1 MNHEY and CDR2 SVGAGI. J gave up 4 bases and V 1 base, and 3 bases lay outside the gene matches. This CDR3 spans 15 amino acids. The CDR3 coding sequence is TGTGCCAGCAGTTACTTGGGGACAGCCACCGGGGAGCTGTTTTTT. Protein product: CASSYLGTATGELFF.

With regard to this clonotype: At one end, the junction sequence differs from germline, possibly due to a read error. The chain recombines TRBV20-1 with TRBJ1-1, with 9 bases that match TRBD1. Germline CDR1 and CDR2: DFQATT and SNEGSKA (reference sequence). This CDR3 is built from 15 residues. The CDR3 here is CSTRGGTGSNTEAFF. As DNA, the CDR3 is TGCAGTACTAGAGGAGGGACAGGGAGCAACACTGAAGCTTTCTTT.

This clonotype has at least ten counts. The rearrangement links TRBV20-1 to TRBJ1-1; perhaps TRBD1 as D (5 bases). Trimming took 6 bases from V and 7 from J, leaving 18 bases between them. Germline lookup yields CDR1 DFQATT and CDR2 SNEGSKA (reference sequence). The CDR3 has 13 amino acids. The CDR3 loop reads CSAPEGAVGEAFF. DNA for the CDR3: TGCAGTGCCCCGGAAGGGGCCGTGGGTGAAGCTTTCTTT.

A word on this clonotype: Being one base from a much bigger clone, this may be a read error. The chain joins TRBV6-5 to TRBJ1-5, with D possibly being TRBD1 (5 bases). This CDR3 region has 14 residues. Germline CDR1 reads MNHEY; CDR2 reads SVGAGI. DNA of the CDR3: TGTGCCAGCAGTACGGACACCCGGGGAGGCCCCCGGCATTTT. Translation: CASSTDTRGGPRHF.

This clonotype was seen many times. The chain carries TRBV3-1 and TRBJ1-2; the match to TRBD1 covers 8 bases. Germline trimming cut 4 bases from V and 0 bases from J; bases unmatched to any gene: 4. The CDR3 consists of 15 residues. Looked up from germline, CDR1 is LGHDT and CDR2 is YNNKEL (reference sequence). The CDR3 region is CASSPGTGTNYGYTF. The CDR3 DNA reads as TGTGCCAGCAGCCCCGGGACAGGAACTAACTATGGCTACACCTTC.

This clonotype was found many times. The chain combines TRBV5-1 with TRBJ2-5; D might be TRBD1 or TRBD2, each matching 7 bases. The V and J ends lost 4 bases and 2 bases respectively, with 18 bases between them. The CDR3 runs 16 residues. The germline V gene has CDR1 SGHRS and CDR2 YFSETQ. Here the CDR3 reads CASSLRGGIPQETQYF. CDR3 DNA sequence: TGCGCCAGCAGCCTCAGGGGGGGCATTCCTCAAGAGACCCAGTACTTC.

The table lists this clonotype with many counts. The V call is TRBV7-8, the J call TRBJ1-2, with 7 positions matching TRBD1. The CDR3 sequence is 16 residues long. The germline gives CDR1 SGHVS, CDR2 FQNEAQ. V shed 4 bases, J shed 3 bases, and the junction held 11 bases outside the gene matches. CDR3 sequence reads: CASSSMTGRADYGYTF. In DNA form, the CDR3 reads TGTGCCAGCAGCTCCATGACAGGGCGTGCGGACTATGGCTACACCTTC.